The T cell receptor (beta chain) under discussion was sequenced for a study of T cell responses to AZD1222 COVID-19 vaccine. General study findings and limits: Epitopes outside B.1.351 and B.1.1.7 mutated regions reportedly drew nearly half of spike TCRs. Only a handful of AZD1222 recipients were seropositive at baseline. Along spike, vaccine-associated CD4 TCRs were found throughout, with dominance at 160-218 and 743-854.

The V end was cut by 7 bases, the J end by 7 bases, with 16 bases between. This CDR3 spans 12 amino acids. Germline lookup yields CDR1 SQVTM and CDR2 ANQGSEA. The protocol was immunoSEQ multiplex PCR, while the TCRdb copy is restricted to in-frame clones and leaves out a portion. The data show more than 120,000 clones, approximately 89% seen once. This clone was seen just once. Its antigen is currently unknown. A read error is likely, as this CDR3 ends without the conserved phenylalanine or tryptophan. The clonotype originates from an adult who received the AZD1222 COVID-19 vaccine. The source was peripheral blood, collected 28 days after the second AZD1222 dose. The V call is TRBV29-1, the J call TRBJ1-2; the D gene is possibly TRBD1 (5 bases). CDR3 in DNA: TGCAGCGCTATGAAAGGGGAGTCTGGCTACACCGTC. It specifies CSAMKGESGYTV.